The 9 T cell receptor beta chains below come from one sample, sequenced in a study of blood T cell repertoires in COVID-19. Libraries were prepared by immunoSEQ multiplex PCR; TCRdb keeps only in-frame clonotypes and omits some of them. The sample shows hundreds of thousands of clones, about nine tenths of them seen only once. Sequencing was performed on peripheral blood. The receptors originated from a woman in her 70s with COVID-19, enrolled during active disease.

This chain joins TRBV27 and TRBJ1-6; 8 bases match TRBD1. CDR1 and CDR2 (germline): MNHEY, SMNVEV (reference sequence). J gave up 5 bases and V 1 base, and 4 bases lay outside the gene matches. The CDR3 totals 16 residues. CDR3 residues: CASSLLGDRNNSPLHF. The CDR3 region has the DNA TGTGCCAGCAGTTTATTGGGGGACAGGAATAATTCACCCCTCCACTTT.

The CDR3 region is CASSPRTGSSPLHF. Written as DNA, the CDR3 is TGTGCCAGCAGCCCACGGACAGGGAGTTCACCCCTCCACTTT. This chain uses TRBV9 with TRBJ1-6; TRBD1 matches 8 bases. CDR1 SGDLS and CDR2 YYNGEE come from the germline V gene. V lost 4 bases, J lost 9 bases, and 6 bases stayed unmatched. The CDR3 has 14 amino acids.

The chain recombines TRBV29-1 with TRBJ1-1; tentatively, D is TRBD1 (5 bases). Between the trimmed V and J ends, which lost 4 bases and 8 bases, there was a span of 14 bases. The CDR3 has 12 amino acids. Germline values: CDR1 SQVTM, CDR2 ANQGSEA. The CDR3 loop reads CSVAGGGAEAFF. The CDR3 DNA reads TGCAGCGTTGCCGGGGGAGGTGCCGAAGCTTTCTTT. Looking up the rest from reference TRBV29-1 and TRBJ1-1 gives the full variable domain: SAVISQKPSRDICQRGTSLTIQCQVDSQVTMMFWYRQQPGQSLTLIATANQGSEATYESGFVIDKFPISRPNLTFSTLTVSNMSPEDSSIYLCSVAGGGAEAFFGQGTRLTVV.

As regards this clone: Other DNA sequences in this sample translate to the same CDR3. CDR3 residues: CASSLGRSNQPQHF. In DNA, the CDR3 is TGTGCCAGCAGCTTAGGCCGGAGCAATCAGCCCCAGCATTTT. The chain couples TRBV13 to TRBJ1-5; D remains ambiguous. CDR3 length: 14 amino acids. The V and J ends lost 0 bases and 1 base respectively, with 4 bases between them. The germline V gene has CDR1 PRHDT and CDR2 FYEKMQ (reference sequence).

The gene calls are TRBV10-3 and TRBJ1-2; 11 nucleotides line up with TRBD1. V trimming: 6 bases; J trimming: 6 bases; junction bases outside the gene matches: 12. This CDR3 region has 16 residues. Germline values: CDR1 ENHRY, CDR2 SYGVKD. The CDR3 protein is CAIRVSGTGGENGYTF. The CDR3 region has the DNA TGTGCCATCAGGGTTAGCGGGACAGGGGGAGAGAATGGCTACACCTTC.

The rearrangement links TRBV30 to TRBJ1-6; no clear D. This CDR3 spans 15 amino acids. Trimming removed 5 bases at V and 0 bases at J, with 11 bases between. CDR1 is GTSNPN, CDR2 SVGIG, per germline (reference sequence). The CDR3 protein is CAWSSGNSYNSPLHF. The CDR3 DNA sequence: TGTGCCTGGTCGTCGGGAAACTCCTATAATTCACCCCTCCACTTT.

This clone turned up a few times. The rearrangement links TRBV7-2 to TRBJ2-3, with 7 bases that match TRBD2. The CDR3 is 16 amino acids. From germline, CDR1 is SGHTA and CDR2 FQGNSA. After removal of 1 base from V and 5 bases from J, the junction contained 9 bases not matched to a gene. The CDR3 sequence is CASSLGSGARGDTQYF. The CDR3 DNA sequence: TGTGCCAGCAGCTTAGGGAGCGGGGCCCGGGGAGATACGCAGTATTTT.

This chain links TRBV2 with TRBJ1-4; possible D gene TRBD1, 5 bases. Germline CDR1 SNHLY, CDR2 FYNNEI. V was clipped by 8 bases and J by 8 bases, with 15 bases between them. The CDR3 is 13 amino acids. The CDR3 sequence is CASHRFTKEKLFF. As DNA, the CDR3 is TGTGCCAGCCACAGGTTTACAAAGGAAAAACTGTTTTTT.

Of note for this clone: Other DNA sequences from this sample encode an identical CDR3 as well. The genes are TRBV30 and TRBJ1-2; tentatively, D is TRBD1 (6 bases). V was pared by 3 bases and J by 5 bases, with 10 bases between. Germline loops: CDR1 GTSNPN, CDR2 SVGIG (reference sequence). This CDR3 has 12 residues. CDR3 sequence reads: CAWSGRGYGYTF. CDR3 DNA: TGTGCCTGGAGCGGCAGGGGATATGGCTACACCTTC.